This TCR beta chain is from a study of memory CD4+ T cells and cytomegalovirus serostatus. The wider study: Healthy Belgian adult donors included about nine CMV-positive and some 25 CMV-negative people.

As for this clone: Its antigen is currently unknown. Germline is not matched at one junction end, which may reflect a read error.

The sort gate was single viable CD3+CD4+CD8-CD45RO+ cells for memory CD4+ T cells. Serostatus was set by detecting CMV pp150, pp28, p38, p52 IgG. Repertoires were generated with immunoSEQ multiplex PCR, while TCRdb's copy carries only in-frame clones and drops some. The sample holds 80,000 to 100,000 clones, 80% seen once. Study observations and caveats: A US-trained random forest predicted CMV serostatus with median AUC around 0.9. CD4+ memory repertoires contained about 40% of the roughly 150 reported CMV TCRbeta sequences.

This CDR3 comprises 15 residues. Germline V gene data show CDR1 as SGHDT and CDR2 as YYEEEE. The receptor was derived from an adult in good health and CMV-seropositive. This chain joins TRBV5-6 and TRBJ2-3, with 8 bases matching TRBD2. The sequencing sample was made of memory CD4+ T cells from blood. CDR3 nucleotide sequence: TGTGCCAGCAGCTTGGCGGGAGGGCCCACAAATACGCAGTATTTT. It yields the protein CASSLAGGPTNTQYF.